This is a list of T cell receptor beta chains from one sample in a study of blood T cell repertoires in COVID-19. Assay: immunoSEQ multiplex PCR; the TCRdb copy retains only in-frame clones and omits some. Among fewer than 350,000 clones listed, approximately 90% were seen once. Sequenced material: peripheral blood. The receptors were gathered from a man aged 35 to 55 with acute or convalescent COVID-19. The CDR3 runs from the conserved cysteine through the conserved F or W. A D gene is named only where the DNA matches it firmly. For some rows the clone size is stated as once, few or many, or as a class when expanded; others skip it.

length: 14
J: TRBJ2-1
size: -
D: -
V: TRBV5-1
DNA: TGCGCCAGCAGCTTGGGGACACACGACAATGAGCAGTTCTTC
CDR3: CASSLGTHDNEQFF

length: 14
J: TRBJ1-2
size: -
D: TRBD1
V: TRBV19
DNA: TGTGCCAGTAGTTTCGGGACAGGTTCCTATGGCTACACCTTC
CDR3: CASSFGTGSYGYTF

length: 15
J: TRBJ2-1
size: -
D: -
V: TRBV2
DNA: TGTGCCAGCAGTGTTGACTGGAGCTCCTACAATGAGCAGTTCTTC
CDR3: CASSVDWSSYNEQFF

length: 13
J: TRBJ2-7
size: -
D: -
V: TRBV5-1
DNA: TGCGCCAGCAGCTTGCAGACAGATTACGAGCAGTACTTC
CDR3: CASSLQTDYEQYF

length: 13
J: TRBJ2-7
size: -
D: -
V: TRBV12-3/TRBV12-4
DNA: TGTGCCAGCGGCGGCGTCATCTCCTACGAGCAGTACTTC
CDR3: CASGGVISYEQYF

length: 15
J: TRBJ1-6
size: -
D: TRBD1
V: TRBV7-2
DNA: TGTGCCAGCAGCTCCTCGGGACAGCATAATTCACCCCTCCACTTT
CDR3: CASSSSGQHNSPLHF

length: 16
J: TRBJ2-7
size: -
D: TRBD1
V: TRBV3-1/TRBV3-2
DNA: TGTGCCAGCAGCCAAGCCCCAGGGACAGATATCTACGAGCAGTACTTC
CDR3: CASSQAPGTDIYEQYF

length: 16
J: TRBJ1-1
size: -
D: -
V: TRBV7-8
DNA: TGTGCCAGCAGCTTAGGGCACAGCAAGAGCGGGACTGAAGCTTTCTTT
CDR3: CASSLGHSKSGTEAFF

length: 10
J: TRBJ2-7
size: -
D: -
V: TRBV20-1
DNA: TGCAGTGCTATGAGATACGAGCAGTACTTC
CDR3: CSAMRYEQYF

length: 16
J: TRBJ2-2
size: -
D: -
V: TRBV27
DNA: TGTGCCAGCAGTTTAGCCGGGGGGCCGAACACCGGGGAGCTGTTTTTT
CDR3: CASSLAGGPNTGELFF

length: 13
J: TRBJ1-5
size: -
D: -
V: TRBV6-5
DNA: TGTGCCAGCAGTTACAGGGGGAATCAGCCCCAGCATTTT
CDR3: CASSYRGNQPQHF

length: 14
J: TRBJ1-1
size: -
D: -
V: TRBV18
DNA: TGTGCCAGCTCACTACTCAGGGAGGGCACTGAAGCTTTCTTT
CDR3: CASSLLREGTEAFF

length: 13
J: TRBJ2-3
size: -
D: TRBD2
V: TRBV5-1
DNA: TGCGCCAGCAGCTTTACGGGGGGTAATACGCAGTATTTT
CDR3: CASSFTGGNTQYF

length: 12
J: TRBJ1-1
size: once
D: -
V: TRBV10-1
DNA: TGCGCCAGCAGGGACGGACAGCCGGAAGCTTTCTTT
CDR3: CASRDGQPEAFF

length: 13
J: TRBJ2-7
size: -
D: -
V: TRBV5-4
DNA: TGTGCCAGCAGCTTGGACTCCCTTTGGGAGCAGTACTTC
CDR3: CASSLDSLWEQYF

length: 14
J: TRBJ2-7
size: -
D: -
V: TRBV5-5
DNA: TGTGCCAGCAGCTCAGGGATGCTAACCTACGAGCAGTACTTC
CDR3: CASSSGMLTYEQYF

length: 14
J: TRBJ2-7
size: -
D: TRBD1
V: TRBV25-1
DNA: TGTGCCAGCAGTTCCTCCGGGACAGGGGGCGAGCAGTACTTC
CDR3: CASSSSGTGGEQYF

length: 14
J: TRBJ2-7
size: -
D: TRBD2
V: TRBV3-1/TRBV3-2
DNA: TGTGCCAGCAGCCAAGGAGCGGGACGCTACGAGCAGTACTTC
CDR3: CASSQGAGRYEQYF

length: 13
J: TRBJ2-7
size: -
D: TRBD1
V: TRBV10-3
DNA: TGTGCCATCAGTGACCAGGGGGCGAGGGAGCAGTACTTC
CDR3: CAISDQGAREQYF

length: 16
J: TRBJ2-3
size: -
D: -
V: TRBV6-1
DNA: TGTGCCAGCAGTGAAGTTAACGGGGGAGGCAAGGATACGCAGTATTTT
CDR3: CASSEVNGGGKDTQYF

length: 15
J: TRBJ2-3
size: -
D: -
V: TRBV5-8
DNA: TGTGCCAGCAGCCGGTTTGAAATTCTCACAGATACGCAGTATTTT
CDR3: CASSRFEILTDTQYF

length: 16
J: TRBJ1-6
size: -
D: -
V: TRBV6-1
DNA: TGTGCCAGCAGTGAACCTCGGGGAGGCGTTAATTCACCCCTCCACTTT
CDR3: CASSEPRGGVNSPLHF

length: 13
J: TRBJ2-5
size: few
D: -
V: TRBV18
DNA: TGTGCCAGCTCATCAGGGATTCGAGAGACCCAGTACTTC
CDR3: CASSSGIRETQYF

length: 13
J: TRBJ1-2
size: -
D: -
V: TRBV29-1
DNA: TGCAGCGTTGAAGAAAGATTCGCGGATGGCTACACCTTC
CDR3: CSVEERFADGYTF

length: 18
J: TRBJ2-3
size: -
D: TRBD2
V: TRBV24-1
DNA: TGTGCCACCAGTGACCAGGACCTAGCGGGGGGGTTAACAGATACGCAGTATTTT
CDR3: CATSDQDLAGGLTDTQYF

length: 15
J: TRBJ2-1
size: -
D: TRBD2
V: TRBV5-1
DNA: TGCGCCAGCAGCACTGGGACTAGCGGGGGTAATGAGCAGTTCTTC
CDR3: CASSTGTSGGNEQFF

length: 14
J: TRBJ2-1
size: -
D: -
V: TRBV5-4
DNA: TGTGCCAGCAGCCGGAGAACCGGTGGCGATGAGCAGTTCTTC
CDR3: CASSRRTGGDEQFF

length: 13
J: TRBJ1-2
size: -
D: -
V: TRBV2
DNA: TGTGCCAGCAGTGGACAGCTTAACTATGGCTACACCTTC
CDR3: CASSGQLNYGYTF

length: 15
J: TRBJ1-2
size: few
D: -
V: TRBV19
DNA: TGTGCCAGTAGTCCAGGGACTATCCTCGGGTATGGCTACACCTTC
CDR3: CASSPGTILGYGYTF

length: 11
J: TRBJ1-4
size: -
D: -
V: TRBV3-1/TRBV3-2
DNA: TGTGCCAGCAGCCCGGGAGGGAGACTGTTTTTT
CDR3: CASSPGGRLFF

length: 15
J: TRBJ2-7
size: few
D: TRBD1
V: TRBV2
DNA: TGTGCCAGCAGGGCGACAGGGGGCGAGTCCTACGAGCAGTACTTC
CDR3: CASRATGGESYEQYF

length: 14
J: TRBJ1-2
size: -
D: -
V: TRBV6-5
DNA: TGTGCCAGCAGTTACGAACAGGGTCCCCATGGCTACACCTTC
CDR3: CASSYEQGPHGYTF